The TCR beta chain under discussion was sequenced for a study of shared clonotypes between healthy human individuals. Profiling relied on immunoSEQ multiplex PCR, and the TCRdb table lists in-frame clones only, not all of them. The sample holds 2 million to 2.5 million clones, approximately 94% seen once. The CDR3 covers 20 residues. V shed 3 bases, J shed 7 bases, and the junction held 22 bases outside the gene matches. In germline, CDR1 is SGHDN, CDR2 FVKESK. This chain connects TRBV14 to TRBJ2-1; 9 bases are a match to TRBD1. Input material: naive CD4+ T cells from PBMCs. Subset defined: CD45RA+ positively selected. The sequence derives from a man between 18 and 29 years old in good health. Some clones in this sample may be carry-over from other donors' samples. The CDR3 loop is CASSHPQGQGGRPLRNEQFF. CDR3 DNA: TGTGCCAGCAGCCATCCCCAGGGACAGGGCGGTCGGCCCCTGAGAAATGAGCAGTTCTTC.